This record looks at one T cell receptor (beta chain) sequence and its context. This clone was counted a single time. What this receptor recognizes is not known. No qualities accompany the bases; no much larger clone lies one base away. This entry is derived from a study of technical replicates of blood from a few donors (dated 2017 in TCRdb). The germline ends are 16 bases apart after V is trimmed by 6 bases and J by 2 bases. The CDR3 starts with the cysteine, ends with the phenylalanine, and has 15 residues. Kept here is only the CDR3 DNA, which spans 45 bases and is read in frame from base 1. The germline V gene (reference sequence) provides CDR1 MNHEY and CDR2 SMNVEV. Receptor amplification or capture employed the immunoSEQ multiplex PCR assay. In its TCRdb copy, this immuneACCESS table keeps in-frame sequences only and misses some clones. Where compared with another copy, unresolved V genes explain less than half of these, and the others have no known cause. The sample table contains over 70,000 clones; only one count was recorded for about 96% of them. Clones ranked in the top ten supply about 0.2% of the sample.

The chain couples TRBV27 to TRBJ2-5, and TRBD2 may be the D gene, going by 6 matching bases. The TCR was taken from a human donor in good health. The sequenced sample consisted of T cells isolated from PBMCs. CDR3 reads: CASSRPGGAQETQYF. The bases read TGTGCCAGCAGCCGACCCGGGGGAGCACAAGAGACCCAGTACTTC.